This T cell receptor (beta chain) was observed in a study of blood T cell repertoires in COVID-19. In the study overall: The United States, Italy and Spain were the sources of the acute and convalescent COVID-19 samples.

Data came from immunoSEQ multiplex PCR; TCRdb stores just in-frame clones and leaves some out. The sample contains over 150,000 clones, over 65% of which appear only once. Germline V lookup: CDR1 SGHVS, CDR2 FQNEAQ. The J segment lost 2 bases and the V segment lost 6 bases, leaving 8 bases of the junction unmatched. The CDR3 totals 15 residues. The receptor comes from a man aged 55 to 70 with acute or convalescent COVID-19. The V call is TRBV7-8, the J call TRBJ2-3; 7 positions agree with TRBD1. Source material: peripheral blood. CDR3 region: CASRRTGAYTDTQYF. CDR3 nucleotides: TGTGCCAGCAGGCGTACAGGGGCCTACACAGATACGCAGTATTTT.